This T cell receptor (beta chain) is from a study of shared clonotypes between healthy human individuals. This table comes from immunoSEQ multiplex PCR, and its TCRdb copy is limited to in-frame clones, with some not included. The table records about 2.3 million clones, just over 90% of them present only once. Per the germline V gene, CDR1 is GTSNPN and CDR2 is SVGIG (reference sequence). CDR3 length: 15 residues. V was cut by 2 bases and J by 0 bases, with 11 bases left in between. The chain is built from TRBV30 and TRBJ1-3; D remains unclear. Sequencing was carried out using naive CD4+ T cells from PBMCs. Subset described: CD45RA+ positively selected. The receptor comes from a man younger than 35 in good health. Some clones in this sample may be carry-over from other donors' samples. DNA for the CDR3: TGTGCCTGGAGTTTGAGGTCCCGCTCTGGAAACACCATATATTTT. Translated: CAWSLRSRSGNTIYF.